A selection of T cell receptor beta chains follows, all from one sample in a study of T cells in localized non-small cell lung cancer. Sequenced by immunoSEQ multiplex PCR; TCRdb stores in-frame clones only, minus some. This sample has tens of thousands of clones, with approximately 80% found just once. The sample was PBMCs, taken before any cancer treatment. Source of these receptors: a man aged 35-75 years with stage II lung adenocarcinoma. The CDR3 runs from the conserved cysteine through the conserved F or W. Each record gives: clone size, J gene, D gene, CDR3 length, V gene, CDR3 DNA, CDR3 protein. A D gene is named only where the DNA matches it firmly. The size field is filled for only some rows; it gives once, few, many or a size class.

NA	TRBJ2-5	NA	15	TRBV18	TGTGCCAGCTCACCGAGTGGGGGGGCCGGCGAGACCCAGTACTTC	CASSPSGGAGETQYF
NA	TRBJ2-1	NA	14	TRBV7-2	TGTGCCAGCAGCTCACAAGACCGAAACAATGAGCAGTTCTTC	CASSSQDRNNEQFF
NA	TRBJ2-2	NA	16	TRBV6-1	TGTGCCAGCAGTGAAGCAGGACAGATGAACACCGGGGAGCTGTTTTTT	CASSEAGQMNTGELFF
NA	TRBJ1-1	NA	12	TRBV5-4	TGTGCCAGCAGCTTGGGGCAGTTTGAAGCTTTCTTT	CASSLGQFEAFF
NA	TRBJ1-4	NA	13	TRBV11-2	TGTGCCAGCAGCCCCCAGGGTGCGGAAAAACTGTTTTTT	CASSPQGAEKLFF
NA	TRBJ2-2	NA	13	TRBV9	TGTGCCAGCAGCGTGGAGTGGTCCGGGGAGCTGTTTTTT	CASSVEWSGELFF
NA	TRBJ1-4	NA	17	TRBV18	TGTGCCAGCTCACCACTACCCGCGGCAGGGTGGGATGAAAAACTGTTTTTT	CASSPLPAAGWDEKLFF
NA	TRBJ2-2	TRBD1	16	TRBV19	TGTGCCAGTACCTCGGGGGGACAGGGCTTCTCCGGGGAGCTGTTTTTT	CASTSGGQGFSGELFF
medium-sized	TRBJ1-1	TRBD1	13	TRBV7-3	TGTGCCAGCAGCCCCGGGACAGGTGGAGAAGCTTTCTTT	CASSPGTGGEAFF
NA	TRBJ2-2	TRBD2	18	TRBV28	TGTGCCAGCAGTTTAGGAGGGCTAGCGGGAGCGGACACCGGGGAGCTGTTTTTT	CASSLGGLAGADTGELFF
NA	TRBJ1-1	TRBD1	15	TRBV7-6	TGTGCCAGCAGCCCCCCGGGACAGAGGAACACTGAAGCTTTCTTT	CASSPPGQRNTEAFF
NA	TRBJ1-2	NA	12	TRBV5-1	TGCGCCAGCAGCTTGGCGAATTATGGCTACACCTTC	CASSLANYGYTF
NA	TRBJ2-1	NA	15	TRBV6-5	TGTGCCAGCAGTCAAGGGGAGAGCTCCTACAATGAGCAGTTCTTC	CASSQGESSYNEQFF
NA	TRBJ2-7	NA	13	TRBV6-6	TGTGCCAGCAACGGACGGGGCTCCTACGAGCAGTACTTC	CASNGRGSYEQYF
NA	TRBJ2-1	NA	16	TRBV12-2	TGTGCAAGTCGCTTTGTGGGCGGGGACAACTACAATGAGCAGTTCTTC	CASRFVGGDNYNEQFF
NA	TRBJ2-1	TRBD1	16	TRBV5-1	TGCGCCAGCAGCCTACAGGGACAGGGAGCCTACAATGAGCAGTTCTTC	CASSLQGQGAYNEQFF
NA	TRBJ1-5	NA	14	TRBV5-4	TGTGCCAGCAGCTCAGACCCCGGGGATCAGCCCCAGCATTTT	CASSSDPGDQPQHF
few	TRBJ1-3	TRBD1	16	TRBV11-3	TGTGCCAGCAGGAGGACAGGGCACTACTCTGGAAACACCATATATTTT	CASRRTGHYSGNTIYF
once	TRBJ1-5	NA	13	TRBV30	TGTGCCTGGAGTGTCGGGGAGAGAAAGCCCCAGCATTTT	CAWSVGERKPQHF
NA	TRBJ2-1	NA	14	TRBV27	TGTGCCAGCAGTCCGACTACTAGCACCAATGAGCAGTTCTTC	CASSPTTSTNEQFF
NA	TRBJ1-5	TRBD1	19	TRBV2	TGTGCCAGCAGTGAAGCGACCTGGACAGGTCGGGCGGGCAATCAGCCCCAGCATTTT	CASSEATWTGRAGNQPQHF
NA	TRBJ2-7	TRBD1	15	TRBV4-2	TGTGCCAGCAGCCTCGACAGGGGGAGCCCCTACGAGCAGTACTTC	CASSLDRGSPYEQYF
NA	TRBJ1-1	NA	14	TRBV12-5	TGTGCTAGTGGTTTGTTAGATTTGAACACTGAAGCTTTCTTT	CASGLLDLNTEAFF
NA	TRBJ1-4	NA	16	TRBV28	TGTGCCAGCAGCCTCTTGGGGAGGGGTGGAGAGGAAAAACTGTTTTTT	CASSLLGRGGEEKLFF